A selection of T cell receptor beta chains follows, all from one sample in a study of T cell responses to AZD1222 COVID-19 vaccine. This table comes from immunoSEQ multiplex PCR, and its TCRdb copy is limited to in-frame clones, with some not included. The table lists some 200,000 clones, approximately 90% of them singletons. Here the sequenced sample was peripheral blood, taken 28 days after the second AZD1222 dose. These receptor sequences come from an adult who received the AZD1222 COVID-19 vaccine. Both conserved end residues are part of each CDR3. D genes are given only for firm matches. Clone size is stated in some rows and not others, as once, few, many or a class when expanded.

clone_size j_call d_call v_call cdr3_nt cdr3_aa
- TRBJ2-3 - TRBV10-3 TGTGCCATCAGTGAAAGAGGCAATTCGGATACGCAGTATTTT CAISERGNSDTQYF
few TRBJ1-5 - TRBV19 TGTGCCAGTAGTATGGGTAGGCACCCTAATCAGCCCCAGCATTTT CASSMGRHPNQPQHF
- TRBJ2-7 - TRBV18 TGTGCCAGCTCACCAGAGCGGGTGGGGTCCTACGAGCAGTACTTC CASSPERVGSYEQYF
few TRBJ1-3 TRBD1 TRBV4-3 TGCGCCAGCAGCGCCAGGGGGCCTGGAAACACCATATATTTT CASSARGPGNTIYF
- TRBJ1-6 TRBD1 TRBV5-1 TGCGCCAGCAGCTGGGGTCAGGGGGAAAATTCACCCCTCCACTTT CASSWGQGENSPLHF
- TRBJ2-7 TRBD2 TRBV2 TGTGCCAGCATCCTAGTACCTAGCGGTTCCTACGAGCAGTACTTC CASILVPSGSYEQYF
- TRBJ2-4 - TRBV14 TGTGCCAGCAGCCAAGTAGCGAGGGGAGGCATTCAGTACTTC CASSQVARGGIQYF
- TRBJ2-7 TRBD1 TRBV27 TGTGCCAGCAGTTTTAGTGAGGGGGCCCCCTTGGAGCAGTACTTC CASSFSEGAPLEQYF
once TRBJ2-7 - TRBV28 TGTGCCAGCAGTTTAGGCGGGTCCCCTGGCTACGAGCAGTACTTC CASSLGGSPGYEQYF
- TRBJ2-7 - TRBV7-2 TGTGCCAGCAGCTTATCTGGGATCAACGAGCAGTACTTC CASSLSGINEQYF
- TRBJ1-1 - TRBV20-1 TGCAGTGCTAGTAGGGAACCGACTGAAGCTTTCTTT CSASREPTEAFF
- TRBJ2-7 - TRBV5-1 TGCGCCAGCAGTGGAATGTCCACCTCCTACGAGCAGTACTTC CASSGMSTSYEQYF
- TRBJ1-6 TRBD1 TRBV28 TGTGCCAGCAGTCCCGGACAGGGCTATAATTCACCCCTCCACTTT CASSPGQGYNSPLHF
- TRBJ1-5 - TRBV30 TGTGCCTGGACCGGGGGGGCCAATCAGCCCCAGCATTTT CAWTGGANQPQHF
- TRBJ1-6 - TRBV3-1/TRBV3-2 TGTGCCAGCATCCACTCAGGAAGGAATTCACCCCTCCACTTT CASIHSGRNSPLHF
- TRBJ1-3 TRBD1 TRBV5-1 TGCGCCAGCAGCCAAGGGACAGGGAATAACCAGTACACCATATATTTT CASSQGTGNNQYTIYF
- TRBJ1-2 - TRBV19 TGTGCCAGTAGCTTCCAGCCTAACTATGGCTACACCTTC CASSFQPNYGYTF
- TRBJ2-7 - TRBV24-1 TGTGCCACCAGTGACCCTAACAGGGACGAGCAGTACTTC CATSDPNRDEQYF
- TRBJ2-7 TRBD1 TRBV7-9 TGTGCCAGCAGCTCCCGGGGACAGGGGGACTACGAGCAGTACTTC CASSSRGQGDYEQYF
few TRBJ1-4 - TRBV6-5 TGTGCCAGCAGTTACGGGGTCCCAAGCACTAATGAAAAACTGTTTTTT CASSYGVPSTNEKLFF
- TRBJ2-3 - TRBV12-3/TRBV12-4 TGTGCCAGCACCCTCACAGATACGCAGTTTTTT CASTLTDTQFF
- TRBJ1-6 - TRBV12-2 TGTGCAAGTCGCTTAGAGGGGGGACAGGGTAAGGATTCATTGCGTTCACCCCTCCACTTT CASRLEGGQGKDSLRSPLHF
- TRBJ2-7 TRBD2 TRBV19 TGTGCCAGTAGTTCGGGACTAGCGGGTTCCTCCTACGAGCAGTACTTC CASSSGLAGSSYEQYF
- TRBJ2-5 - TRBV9 TGTGCCAGCAGCGCGCGGGACACCCAAGAGACCCAGTACTTC CASSARDTQETQYF
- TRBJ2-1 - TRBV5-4 TGTGCCAGCAGCCGGGACTCCAACTACAATGAGCAGTTCTTC CASSRDSNYNEQFF
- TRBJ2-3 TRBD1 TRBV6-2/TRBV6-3 TGTGCCAGCAGTTACCTTCCGGACAGGGTTCAACTCTCAGATACGCAGTATTTT CASSYLPDRVQLSDTQYF
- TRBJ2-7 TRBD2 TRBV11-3 TGTGCCAGCAGCTTGCTAGCGGGAGGACCCTACGAGCAGTACTTC CASSLLAGGPYEQYF
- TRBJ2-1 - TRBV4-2 TGTGCCAGCAGCCAAGGCCTAGCCGGGTACAATGAGCAGTTCTTC CASSQGLAGYNEQFF
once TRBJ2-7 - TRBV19 TGTGCCAGTAGCATCGGCCCAGCCACCCCCTACGAGCAGTACTTC CASSIGPATPYEQYF